This entry lists 21 T cell receptor beta chains sequenced from one sample in a study of T cells in Graves' hyperthyroidism and ophthalmopathy. RNA transcripts yielded amplified TCR beta CDR3 regions. A set of HTBI primers served as the primers for a first-round RT-PCR of the TCR CDR3. MiXCR, run by TCRdb on the multiplex PCR reads, gives a single entry per CDR3 protein. The table has about 840,000 distinct CDR3 sequences, over 35% seen once; the top ten hold more than 7%. The sequenced material came from blood. Every receptor here comes from a man aged 18 to 30 with Graves' hyperthyroidism.

The V gene is TRBV19, the J gene TRBJ2-3; D is possibly TRBD2 (6 bases). Trimming removed 9 bases from V and 7 bases from J, with 20 bases in between. CDR1 and CDR2 (germline): LNHDA, SQIVND (reference sequence). The CDR3 length is 14 residues. The chain's CDR3 is CARKGTPLRNTQYF. CDR3 DNA sequence: TGTGCCAGGAAAGGGACTCCCCTCCGAAATACGCAGTATTTT.

The rearrangement uses TRBV7-9 and TRBJ2-7, with D perhaps TRBD1 (6 bases). Deletions cut 3 bases from V and 5 bases from J, with 17 bases between. Germline CDR1 SEHNR, CDR2 FQNEAQ (reference sequence). The CDR3 has 15 amino acids. The CDR3 reads CASSFGEGVGDEQYF. The CDR3 nucleotides are TGTGCCAGCAGCTTTGGTGAGGGGGTAGGGGACGAGCAGTACTTC.

The genes are TRBV7-9 and TRBJ2-7, with D perhaps matching TRBD2 (6 bases). The CDR3 runs 17 residues. Germline V gene sequence: CDR1 SEHNR, CDR2 FQNEAQ (reference sequence). Trimming left V 0 bases short and J 1 base short, with 16 bases between. The CDR3 sequence: CASSLASGTSLSYEQYF. CDR3 nucleotide sequence: TGTGCCAGCAGCTTAGCCTCTGGTACTAGCCTATCCTACGAGCAGTACTTC.

This clonotype has more than one count but fewer than ten. V is TRBV20-1 and J is TRBJ2-5; 7 bases are a match to TRBD2. This CDR3 has 16 residues. V lost 6 bases to trimming and J lost 5 bases; unmatched junction nucleotides: 18. Germline CDR1 is DFQATT and CDR2 is SNEGSKA (reference sequence). CDR3 in amino acids: CSAPRGGSGAGETQYF. The CDR3 nucleotides read TGCAGTGCCCCTAGGGGCGGTTCGGGAGCGGGGGAGACCCAGTACTTC.

This clonotype was counted at least ten times. The chain has TRBV7-9 and TRBJ1-4; TRBD1 is a possible D gene (6 bases). V was cut by 5 bases and J by 8 bases, with 15 bases left in between. Germline-derived CDR1 and CDR2 are SEHNR and FQNEAQ (reference sequence). The CDR3 sequence is 14 residues long. CDR3 DNA sequence: TGTGCCAGCAGCCTCCGGGACAAGGACGAAAAACTGTTTTTT. It is translated as CASSLRDKDEKLFF.

The chain links TRBV6-6 to TRBJ1-6; no definite D call. V shed 6 bases and J shed 14 bases, with 11 bases lying between them. This CDR3 has 11 residues. The V gene's germline CDR1 is MNHNY and CDR2 SVGAGI (reference sequence). The CDR3 DNA follows: TGTGCCAGCAGCAGCCTAAGAACCCTCCACTTT. Encoded protein: CASSSLRTLHF.

This clonotype turned up a few times. The chain has TRBV11-3 and TRBJ1-1, with D tentatively TRBD1 (5 bases). V lost 6 bases, J lost 1 base, and 15 bases lay in between. This CDR3 contains 15 residues. The V gene's germline CDR1 is SGHNT and CDR2 YENEEA. The CDR3 DNA sequence: TGTGCCAGCAGTAACATGGGGCCGGGGAACACTGAAGCTTTCTTT. Amino acids: CASSNMGPGNTEAFF.

This clonotype appeared a few times. This chain connects TRBV5-6 to TRBJ2-5, with 12 bases fitting TRBD1. The CDR3 length is 17 residues. In germline, CDR1 is SGHDT, CDR2 YYEEEE. V dropped 5 bases and J dropped 4; count of bases not matched to a gene: 12. This CDR3 is CASSFLARDRGRETQYF. CDR3 in DNA: TGTGCCAGCAGTTTCCTTGCCCGGGACAGGGGGCGAGAGACCCAGTACTTC. Based on the CDR3 plus reference TRBV5-6 and TRBJ2-5, the full variable domain is DAGVTQSPTHLIKTRGQQVTLRCSPKSGHDTVSWYQQALGQGPQFIFQYYEEEERQRGNFPDRFSGHQFPNYSSELNVNALLLGDSALYLCASSFLARDRGRETQYFGPGTRLLVL.

This clonotype showed up just a few times. This rearrangement joins TRBV6-1 to TRBJ1-2; weak D call: TRBD1 (5 bases). Germline CDR1 reads MNHNS; CDR2 reads SASEGT. The CDR3 extends over 12 amino acids. Trimming took off 7 bases at V and 4 bases at J, with 10 bases between the two ends. The CDR3 sequence is CASNDGGYGYTF. The CDR3 coding sequence is TGTGCCAGCAACGACGGGGGCTATGGCTACACCTTC.

This clonotype occurred a few times. The chain joins TRBV3-1 to TRBJ2-5, with D uncertain. Trimming took 10 bases from V and 2 from J, leaving 5 bases between them. The germline V gene has CDR1 LGHDT and CDR2 YNNKEL (reference sequence). CDR3 length: 10 residues. For the CDR3, the DNA is TGTGCCACCCGGCAAGAGACCCAGTACTTC. Amino acid sequence: CATRQETQYF.

In its sample, this clonotype was seen many times. V gene TRBV7-6 combines with J gene TRBJ2-7, with TRBD2 matching 11 bases. From germline, CDR1 is SGHVS and CDR2 FNYEAQ. The V and J ends lost 5 bases and 2 bases, in that order; junction bases with no gene match: 5. CDR3 length: 15 amino acids. CDR3 bases: TGTGCCAGCAGCCCCGGGACTAGCGGTACCTACGAGCAGTACTTC. Protein: CASSPGTSGTYEQYF.

To note about this clonotype: Because the CDR3 is missing its conserved closing phenylalanine or tryptophan, this is likely a read error. The chain combines TRBV29-1 with TRBJ1-1; 7 bases match TRBD1. The CDR3 is 12 residues long. The ends lost 6 bases at V and 3 bases at J; junction bases unmatched: 4. Germline V gives CDR1 SQVTM, CDR2 ANQGSEA. CDR3: CSVAGGDTEAFL. CDR3 sequence (DNA): TGCAGCGTAGCAGGGGGGGACACTGAAGCTTTCCTT.

In this sample, this clonotype turned up a few times. The chain joins TRBV7-8 to TRBJ1-1; D is uncertain. CDR3 size: 12 residues. Germline loops: CDR1 SGHVS, CDR2 FQNEAQ. The ends were cut back, 3 bases at V and 4 bases at J, with 6 bases in the middle. The CDR3 DNA is TGTGCCAGCAGCTTCCAAACCACTGAAGCTTTCTTT. Protein: CASSFQTTEAFF.

The rearrangement joins TRBV6-5 to TRBJ2-7; tentative D call: TRBD1 (7 bases). V was trimmed by 6 bases and J by 3 bases, leaving 12 bases between them. The CDR3 covers 13 residues. CDR1 is MNHEY and CDR2 is SVGAGI in the germline V gene. This CDR3 is CASSRGEYYEQYF. The CDR3 nucleotides read TGTGCCAGCAGCAGGGGGGAGTACTACGAGCAGTACTTC.

Details on this clonotype: Given a much more abundant clone one base away, this may be a read error. The rearrangement joins TRBV2 to TRBJ1-3; possible D gene TRBD1, 6 bases. The CDR3 covers 15 residues. The germline V gene encodes CDR1 SNHLY and CDR2 FYNNEI. This CDR3 is CAGSERQATVNTIYF. CDR3 bases: TGTGCCGGCAGTGAGCGACAGGCGACGGTCAACACCATATATTTT.

The chain is built from TRBV10-3 and TRBJ1-5; TRBD1 is a possible D gene (5 bases). The germline V and J ends were trimmed by 4 bases and 1 base, with 8 bases remaining between them. The germline gives CDR1 ENHRY, CDR2 SYGVKD. The CDR3 contains 14 residues. The CDR3 spells CAISVRQSNQPQHF. In DNA form, the CDR3 reads TGTGCCATCAGTGTACGACAGAGCAATCAGCCCCAGCATTTT.

V is TRBV25-1 and J is TRBJ2-7; 7 nucleotides align to TRBD2. Unmatched junction bases numbered 15, after V lost 6 bases and J lost 7 bases. The CDR3 extends over 15 amino acids. CDR1 and CDR2 (germline): MGHDK, SYGVNS. CDR3 sequence reads: CASSPTSAGGGEQYF. The CDR3, as DNA: TGTGCCAGCAGCCCTACTAGCGCAGGAGGAGGGGAGCAGTACTTC.

V gene TRBV6-1 combines with J gene TRBJ1-5; 8 bases match TRBD1. The V gene end was trimmed by 8 bases and the J gene end by 6 bases; junction bases not matched to a gene: 6. Germline V gene sequence: CDR1 MNHNS, CDR2 SASEGT. This CDR3 region has 13 residues. The CDR3 coding sequence is TGTGCCAGCGGCAGGGGGCTAGGTCAGCCCCAGCATTTT. This sequence encodes CASGRGLGQPQHF.

The chain links TRBV2 to TRBJ2-2; 8 bases line up with TRBD2. The CDR3 contains 15 residues. Trimming took 5 bases from V and 7 from J; bases not matched to a gene: 9. Germline CDR1 and CDR2: SNHLY and FYNNEI. The CDR3 protein is CASSYGAGAGGELFF. CDR3 nucleotide sequence: TGTGCCAGCAGTTACGGAGCGGGAGCAGGCGGGGAGCTGTTTTTT.

DNA of the CDR3: TGTGCCAGCAGTGAAGGTACCCGTAGCTTCGTCGATGAAAAACTGTTTTTT. Translated: CASSEGTRSFVDEKLFF. The chain is built from TRBV6-1 and TRBJ1-4; D gene ambiguous. Trimming shortened V by 1 base and J by 6 bases, and 18 bases separated the two germline ends. The germline gives CDR1 MNHNS, CDR2 SASEGT. The CDR3 length is 17 residues.

The chain joins TRBV5-1 to TRBJ2-2; 14 positions match TRBD2. Germline trimming cut 4 bases from V and 5 bases from J; bases unmatched to any gene: 16. This CDR3 region has 20 residues. CDR1 and CDR2 (germline): SGHRS, YFSETQ. The DNA for the CDR3 is TGCGCCAGCAGCCGTCGGACAGGGGGACGACTAGCGGGAGGGACCGGGGAGCTGTTTTTT. Protein sequence: CASSRRTGGRLAGGTGELFF.